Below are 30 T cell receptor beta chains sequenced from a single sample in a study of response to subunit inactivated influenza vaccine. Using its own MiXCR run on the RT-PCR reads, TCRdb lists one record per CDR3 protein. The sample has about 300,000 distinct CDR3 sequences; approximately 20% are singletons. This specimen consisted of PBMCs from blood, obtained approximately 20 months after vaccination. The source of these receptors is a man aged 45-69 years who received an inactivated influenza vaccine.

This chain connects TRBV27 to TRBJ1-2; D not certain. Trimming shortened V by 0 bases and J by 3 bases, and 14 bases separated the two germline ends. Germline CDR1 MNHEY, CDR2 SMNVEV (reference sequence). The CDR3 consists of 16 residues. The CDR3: CASSLSMVARYYGYTF. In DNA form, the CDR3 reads TGTGCCAGCAGTTTATCGATGGTTGCTCGGTACTATGGCTACACCTTC.

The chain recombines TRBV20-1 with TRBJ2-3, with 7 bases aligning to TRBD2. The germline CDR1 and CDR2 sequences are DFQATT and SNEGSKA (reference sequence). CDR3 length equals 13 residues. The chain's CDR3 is CSAGPGGMDTQYF. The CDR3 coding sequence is TGCAGCGCCGGACCGGGGGGAATGGATACGCAGTATTTT.

The CDR3 DNA is TGTGCCAGCAGCCTCGGGACAGGGTTGAACACTGAAGCTTTCTTT. This sequence encodes CASSLGTGLNTEAFF. The chain couples TRBV5-5 to TRBJ1-1; 9 bases fit TRBD1. The CDR3 extends over 15 amino acids. Germline V gene data show CDR1 as SGHKS and CDR2 as YYEKEE (reference sequence). J gave up 0 bases and V 4 bases, and 4 bases lay outside the gene matches.

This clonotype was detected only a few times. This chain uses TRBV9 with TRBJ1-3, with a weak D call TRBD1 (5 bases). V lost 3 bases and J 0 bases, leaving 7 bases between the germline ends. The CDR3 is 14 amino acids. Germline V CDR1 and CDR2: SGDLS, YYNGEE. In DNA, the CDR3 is TGTGCCAGCAGCGAACAGGTCTCTGGAAACACCATATATTTT. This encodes CASSEQVSGNTIYF.

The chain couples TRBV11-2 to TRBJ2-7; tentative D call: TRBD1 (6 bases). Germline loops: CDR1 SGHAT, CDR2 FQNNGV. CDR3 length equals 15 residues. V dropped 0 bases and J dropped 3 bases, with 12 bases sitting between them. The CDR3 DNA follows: TGTGCCAGCAGCTTAGAGGCCCGAGGGGGCTACGAGCAGTACTTC. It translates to CASSLEARGGYEQYF.

Written as DNA, the CDR3 is TGTGCCAGCAGTTCTCCCGGGACAGGCCTCTACAATGAGCAGTTCTTC. Its protein is CASSSPGTGLYNEQFF. The genes are TRBV12-3 or TRBV12-4 and TRBJ2-1; TRBD1 agrees at 8 bases. CDR3 size: 16 residues. Losses at the gene ends were 4 bases for V and 3 bases for J; bases not matched to a gene: 8.

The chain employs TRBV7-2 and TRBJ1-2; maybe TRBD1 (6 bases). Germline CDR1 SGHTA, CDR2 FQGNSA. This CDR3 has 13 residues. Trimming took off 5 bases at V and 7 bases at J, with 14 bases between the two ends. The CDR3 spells CASSPRTVGGYTF. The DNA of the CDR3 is TGTGCCAGCAGCCCGCGGACAGTGGGTGGCTACACCTTC.

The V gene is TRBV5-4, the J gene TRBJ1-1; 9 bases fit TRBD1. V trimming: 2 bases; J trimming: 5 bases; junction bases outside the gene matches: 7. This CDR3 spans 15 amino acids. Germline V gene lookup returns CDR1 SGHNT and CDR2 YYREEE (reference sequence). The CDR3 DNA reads TGTGCCAGCAGCTTACAAGACAGGGGGAAGACTGAAGCTTTCTTT. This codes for CASSLQDRGKTEAFF.

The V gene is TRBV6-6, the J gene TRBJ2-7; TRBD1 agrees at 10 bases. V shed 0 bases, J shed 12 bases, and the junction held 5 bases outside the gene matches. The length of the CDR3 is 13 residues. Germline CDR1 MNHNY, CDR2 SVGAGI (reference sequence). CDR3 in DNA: TGTGCCAGCAGTTACTCGTTCGGGGACAGGGGGTACTTC. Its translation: CASSYSFGDRGYF.

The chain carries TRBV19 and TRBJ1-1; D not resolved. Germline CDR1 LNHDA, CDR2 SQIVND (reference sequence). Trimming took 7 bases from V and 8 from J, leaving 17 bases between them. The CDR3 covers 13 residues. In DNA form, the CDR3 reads TGTGCCAGTAAAGTCAGCCGGAGCCCAGAAGCTTTCTTT. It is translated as CASKVSRSPEAFF.

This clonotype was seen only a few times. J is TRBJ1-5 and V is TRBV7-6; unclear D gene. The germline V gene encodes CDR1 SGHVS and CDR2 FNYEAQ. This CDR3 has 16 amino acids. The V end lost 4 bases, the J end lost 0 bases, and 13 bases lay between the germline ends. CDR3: CASSSRTGISNQPQHF. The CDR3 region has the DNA TGTGCCAGCAGCTCCCGGACGGGAATTAGCAATCAGCCCCAGCATTTT.

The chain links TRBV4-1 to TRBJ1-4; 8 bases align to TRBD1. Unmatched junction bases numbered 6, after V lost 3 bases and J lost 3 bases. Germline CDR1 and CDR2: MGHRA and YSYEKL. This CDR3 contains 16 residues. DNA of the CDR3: TGCGCCAGCAGCCACAGGGACAGGCCGTCTAATGAAAAACTGTTTTTT. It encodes CASSHRDRPSNEKLFF.

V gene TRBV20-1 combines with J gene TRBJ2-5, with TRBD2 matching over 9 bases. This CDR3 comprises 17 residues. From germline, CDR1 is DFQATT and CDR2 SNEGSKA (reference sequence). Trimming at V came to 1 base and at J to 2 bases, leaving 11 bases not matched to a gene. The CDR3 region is CSARVYRRLAEQETQYF. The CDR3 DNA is TGCAGTGCTAGAGTGTATCGGAGACTAGCGGAACAAGAGACCCAGTACTTC.

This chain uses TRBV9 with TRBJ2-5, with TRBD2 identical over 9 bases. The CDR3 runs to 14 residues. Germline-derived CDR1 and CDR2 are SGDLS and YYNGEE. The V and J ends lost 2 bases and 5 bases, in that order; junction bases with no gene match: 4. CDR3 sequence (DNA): TGTGCCAGCAGCGTTAGTAGCGGGGGTGAGACCCAGTACTTC. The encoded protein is CASSVSSGGETQYF.

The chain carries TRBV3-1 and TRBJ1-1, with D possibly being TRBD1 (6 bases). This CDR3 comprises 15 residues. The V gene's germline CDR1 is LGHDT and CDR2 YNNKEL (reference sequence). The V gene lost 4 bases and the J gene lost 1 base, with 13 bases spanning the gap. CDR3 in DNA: TGTGCCAGCAGCCGGTCTGGACAGACGAACACTGAAGCTTTCTTT. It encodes CASSRSGQTNTEAFF.

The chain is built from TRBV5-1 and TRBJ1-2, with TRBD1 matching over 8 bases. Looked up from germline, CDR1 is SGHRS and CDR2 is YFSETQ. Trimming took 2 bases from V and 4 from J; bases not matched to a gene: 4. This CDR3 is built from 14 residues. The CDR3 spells CASSLSGQGYGYTF. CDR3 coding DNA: TGCGCCAGCAGCTTATCAGGACAGGGCTATGGCTACACCTTC.

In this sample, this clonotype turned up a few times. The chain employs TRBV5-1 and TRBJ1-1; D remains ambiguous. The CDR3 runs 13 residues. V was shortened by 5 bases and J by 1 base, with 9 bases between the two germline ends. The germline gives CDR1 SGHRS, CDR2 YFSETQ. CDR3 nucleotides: TGCGCCAGCAGTGAACCGGAGAACACTGAAGCTTTCTTT. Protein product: CASSEPENTEAFF.

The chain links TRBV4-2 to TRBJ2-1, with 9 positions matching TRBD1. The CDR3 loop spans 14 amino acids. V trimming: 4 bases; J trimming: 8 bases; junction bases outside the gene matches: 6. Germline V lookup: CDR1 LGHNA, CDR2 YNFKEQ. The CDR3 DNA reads TGTGCCAGCAGCCCAGGACAGGGGTGGCATGAGCAGTTCTTC. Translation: CASSPGQGWHEQFF.

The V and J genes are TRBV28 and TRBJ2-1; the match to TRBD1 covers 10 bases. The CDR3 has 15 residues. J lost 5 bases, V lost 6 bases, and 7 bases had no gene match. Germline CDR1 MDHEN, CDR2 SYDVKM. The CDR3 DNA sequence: TGTGCCAGCAGCCCGGACAGGGGGATTAACAATGAGCAGTTCTTC. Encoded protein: CASSPDRGINNEQFF.

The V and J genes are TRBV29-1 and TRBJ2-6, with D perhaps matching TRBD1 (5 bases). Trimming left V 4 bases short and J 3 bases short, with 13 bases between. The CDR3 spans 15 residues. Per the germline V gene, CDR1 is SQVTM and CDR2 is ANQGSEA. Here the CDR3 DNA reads TGCAGCGTTGTTACACCCAGGGATGGGGCCAACGTCCTGACTTTC. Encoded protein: CSVVTPRDGANVLTF.

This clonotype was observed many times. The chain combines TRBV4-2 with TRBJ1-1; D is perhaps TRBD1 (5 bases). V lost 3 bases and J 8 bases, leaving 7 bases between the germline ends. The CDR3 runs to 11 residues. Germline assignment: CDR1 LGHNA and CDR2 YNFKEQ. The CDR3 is CASSHRGEAFF. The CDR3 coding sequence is TGTGCCAGCAGCCATCGGGGGGAAGCTTTCTTT.

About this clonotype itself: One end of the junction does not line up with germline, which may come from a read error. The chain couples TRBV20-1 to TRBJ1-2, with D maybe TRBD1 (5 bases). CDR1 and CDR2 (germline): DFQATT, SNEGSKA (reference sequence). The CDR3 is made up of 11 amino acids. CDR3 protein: CSARDRQLISF. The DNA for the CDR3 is TGCAGTGCTAGAGATCGACAGCTTATTTCCTTC.

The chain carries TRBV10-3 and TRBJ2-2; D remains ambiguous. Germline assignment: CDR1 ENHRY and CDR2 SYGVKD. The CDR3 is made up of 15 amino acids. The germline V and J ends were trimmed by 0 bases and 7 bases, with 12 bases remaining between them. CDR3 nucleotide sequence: TGTGCCATCAGTGAGTCGGCTGGGTTGAGCGGGGAGCTGTTTTTT. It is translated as CAISESAGLSGELFF.

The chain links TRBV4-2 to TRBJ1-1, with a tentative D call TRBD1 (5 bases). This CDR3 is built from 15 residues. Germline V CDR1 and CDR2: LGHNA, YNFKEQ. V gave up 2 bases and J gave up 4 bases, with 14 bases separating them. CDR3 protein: CASSQRQSRGTEAFF. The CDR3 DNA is TGTGCCAGCAGCCAAAGGCAGAGTAGGGGCACTGAAGCTTTCTTT.

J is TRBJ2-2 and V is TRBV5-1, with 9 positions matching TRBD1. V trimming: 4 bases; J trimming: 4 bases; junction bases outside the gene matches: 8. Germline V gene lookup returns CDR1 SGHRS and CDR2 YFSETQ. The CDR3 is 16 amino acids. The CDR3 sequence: CASSMTGGDLTGELFF. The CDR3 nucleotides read TGCGCCAGCAGCATGACAGGGGGGGACCTCACCGGGGAGCTGTTTTTT. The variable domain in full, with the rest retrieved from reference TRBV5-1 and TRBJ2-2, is KAGVTQTPRYLIKTRGQQVTLSCSPISGHRSVSWYQQTPGQGLQFLFEYFSETQRNKGNFPGRFSGRQFSNSRSEMNVSTLELGDSALYLCASSMTGGDLTGELFFGEGSRLTVL.

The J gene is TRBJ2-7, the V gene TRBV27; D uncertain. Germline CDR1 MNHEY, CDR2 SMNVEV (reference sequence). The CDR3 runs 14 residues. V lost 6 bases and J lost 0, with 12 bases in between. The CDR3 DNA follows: TGTGCCAGCAGAACGGCCTCAAGCTCCTACGAGCAGTACTTC. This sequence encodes CASRTASSSYEQYF.

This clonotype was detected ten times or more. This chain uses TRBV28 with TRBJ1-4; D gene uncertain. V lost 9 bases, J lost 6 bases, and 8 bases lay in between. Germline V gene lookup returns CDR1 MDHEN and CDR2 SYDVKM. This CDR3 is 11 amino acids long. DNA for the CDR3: TGTGCCAGTCATAGGGATGAAAAACTGTTTTTT. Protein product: CASHRDEKLFF.

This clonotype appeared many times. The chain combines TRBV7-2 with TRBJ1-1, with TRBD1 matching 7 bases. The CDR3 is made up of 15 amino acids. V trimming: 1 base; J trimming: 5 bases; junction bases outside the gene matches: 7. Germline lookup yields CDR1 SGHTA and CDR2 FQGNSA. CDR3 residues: CASSLDRGLETEAFF. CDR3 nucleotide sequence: TGTGCCAGCAGCTTAGACAGGGGCTTGGAAACTGAAGCTTTCTTT.

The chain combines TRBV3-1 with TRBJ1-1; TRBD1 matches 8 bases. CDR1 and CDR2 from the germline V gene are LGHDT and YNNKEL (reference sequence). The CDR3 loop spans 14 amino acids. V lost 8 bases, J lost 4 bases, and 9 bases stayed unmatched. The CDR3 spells CASSPGDRLTEAFF. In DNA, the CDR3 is TGTGCCAGCTCCCCCGGGGACAGGCTCACTGAAGCTTTCTTT.

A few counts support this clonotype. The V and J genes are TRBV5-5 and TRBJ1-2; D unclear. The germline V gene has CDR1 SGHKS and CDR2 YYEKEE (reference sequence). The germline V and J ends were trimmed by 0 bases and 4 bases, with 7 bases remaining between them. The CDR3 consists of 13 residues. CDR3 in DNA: TGTGCCAGCAGCTTGGAGACTCTCTATGGCTACACCTTC. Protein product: CASSLETLYGYTF.